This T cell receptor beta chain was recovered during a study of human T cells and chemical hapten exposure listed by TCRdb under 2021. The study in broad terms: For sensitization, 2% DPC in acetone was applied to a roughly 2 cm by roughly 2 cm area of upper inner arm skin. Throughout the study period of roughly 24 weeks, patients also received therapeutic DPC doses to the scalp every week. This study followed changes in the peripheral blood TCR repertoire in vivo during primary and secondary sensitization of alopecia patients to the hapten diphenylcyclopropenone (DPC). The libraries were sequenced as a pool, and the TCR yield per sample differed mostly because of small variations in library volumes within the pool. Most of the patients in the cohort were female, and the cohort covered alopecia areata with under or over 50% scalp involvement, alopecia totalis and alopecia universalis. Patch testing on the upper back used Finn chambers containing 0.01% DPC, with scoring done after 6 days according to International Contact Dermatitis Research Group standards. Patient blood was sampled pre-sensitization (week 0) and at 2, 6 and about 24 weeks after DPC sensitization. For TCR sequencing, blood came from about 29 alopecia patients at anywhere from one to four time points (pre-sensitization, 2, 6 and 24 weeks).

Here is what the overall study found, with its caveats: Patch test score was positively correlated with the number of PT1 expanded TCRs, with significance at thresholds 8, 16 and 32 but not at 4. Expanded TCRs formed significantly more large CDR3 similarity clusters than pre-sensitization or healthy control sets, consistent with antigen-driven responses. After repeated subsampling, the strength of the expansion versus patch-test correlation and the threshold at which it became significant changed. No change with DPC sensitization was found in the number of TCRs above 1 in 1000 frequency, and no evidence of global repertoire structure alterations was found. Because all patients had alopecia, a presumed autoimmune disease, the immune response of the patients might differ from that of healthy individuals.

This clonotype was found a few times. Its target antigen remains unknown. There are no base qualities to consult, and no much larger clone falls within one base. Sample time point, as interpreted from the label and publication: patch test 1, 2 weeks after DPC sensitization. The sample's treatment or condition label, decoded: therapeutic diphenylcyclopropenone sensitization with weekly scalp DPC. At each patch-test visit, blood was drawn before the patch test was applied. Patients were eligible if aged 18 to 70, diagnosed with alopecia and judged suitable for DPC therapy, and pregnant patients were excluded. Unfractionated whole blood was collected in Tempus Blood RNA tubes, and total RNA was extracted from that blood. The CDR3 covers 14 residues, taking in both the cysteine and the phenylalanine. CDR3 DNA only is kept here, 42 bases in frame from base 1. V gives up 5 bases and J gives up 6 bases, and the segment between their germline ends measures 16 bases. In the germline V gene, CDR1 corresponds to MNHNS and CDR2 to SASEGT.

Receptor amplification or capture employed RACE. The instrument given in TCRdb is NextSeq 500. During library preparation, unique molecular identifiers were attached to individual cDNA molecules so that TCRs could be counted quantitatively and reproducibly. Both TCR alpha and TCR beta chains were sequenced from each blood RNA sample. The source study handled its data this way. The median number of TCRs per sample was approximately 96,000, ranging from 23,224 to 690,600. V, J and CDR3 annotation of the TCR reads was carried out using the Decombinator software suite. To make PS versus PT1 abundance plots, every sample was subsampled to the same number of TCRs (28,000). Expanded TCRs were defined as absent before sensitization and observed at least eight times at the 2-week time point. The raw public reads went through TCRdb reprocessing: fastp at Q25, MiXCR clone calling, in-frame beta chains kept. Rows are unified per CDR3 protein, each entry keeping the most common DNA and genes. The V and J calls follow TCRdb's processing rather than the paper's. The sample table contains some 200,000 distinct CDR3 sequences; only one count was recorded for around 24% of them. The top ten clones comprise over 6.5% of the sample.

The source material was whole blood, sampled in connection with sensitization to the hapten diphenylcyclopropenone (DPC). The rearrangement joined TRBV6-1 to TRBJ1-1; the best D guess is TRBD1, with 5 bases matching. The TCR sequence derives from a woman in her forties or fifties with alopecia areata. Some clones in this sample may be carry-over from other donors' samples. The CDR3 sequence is CASSLTGVWAEAFF. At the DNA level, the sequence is TGTGCCAGCAGTCTTACAGGCGTTTGGGCTGAAGCTTTCTTT.